This T cell receptor beta chain appears in the sequencing data of a study of CD8 T cells in Susac syndrome. CDR1 is SEHNR, CDR2 FQNEAQ, per germline (reference sequence). The CDR3 spans 12 residues. The V end lost 2 bases, the J end lost 8 bases, and 7 bases lay between the germline ends. RNA amounts of roughly 0.45 to 1 ug underwent reverse transcription with random hexamers. An immunoSEQ multiplex PCR amplified TCR beta CDR3 over 54 Vbeta and 13 Jbeta. MiXCR was run by TCRdb on the immunoSEQ multiplex PCR reads, yielding one entry per CDR3 protein. The data show about 180,000 distinct CDR3 sequences, about 95% seen once.

The sequenced material came from CD8+ T cells from PBMCs. The V call is TRBV7-9, the J call TRBJ2-1; D call uncertain. The receptor was isolated from a human donor with multiple sclerosis. CDR3 sequence (DNA): TGTGCCAGCAGCTTATTGATGTATGAGCAGTTCTTC. It specifies CASSLLMYEQFF.